These 3 T cell receptor beta chains share one sample of origin, sequenced in a study of T cells in Graves' hyperthyroidism and ophthalmopathy. Amplified regions were TCR beta CDR3 sequences from RNA transcripts. The TCR CDR3 first-round RT-PCR relied on the HTBI primer set. TCRdb ran MiXCR on the multiplex PCR reads and lists one entry per CDR3 protein. The table includes around 720,000 distinct CDR3 sequences, just over 35% detected once. The material sequenced was blood. The receptors were gathered from a woman in her forties with Graves' hyperthyroidism.

This rearrangement joins TRBV20-1 to TRBJ2-2; TRBD2 is a possible D gene (5 bases). Per germline, CDR1 DFQATT and CDR2 SNEGSKA (reference sequence). V was clipped by 0 bases and J by 2 bases, with 13 bases between them. CDR3 length equals 16 residues. The CDR3 loop reads CSARDFGRGNTGELFF. The CDR3, as DNA: TGCAGTGCTAGAGATTTCGGACGGGGAAACACCGGGGAGCTGTTTTTT.

A remark on this clonotype: This sequence may be a read error, since a much larger clone differs from it by one base. This chain uses TRBV19 with TRBJ1-5; no clear D. The germline V gene encodes CDR1 LNHDA and CDR2 SQIVND (reference sequence). The CDR3 extends over 17 amino acids. V lost 7 bases, J lost 1 base, and 20 bases lay in between. The CDR3 loop reads CASTTTAREVSNQPQHF. CDR3 bases: TGTGCCAGTACCACCACAGCGCGGGAGGTGAGCAATCAGCCCCAGCATTTT.

The V gene is TRBV27, the J gene TRBJ2-5; D may be TRBD2 (6 bases). Germline-derived CDR1 and CDR2 are MNHEY and SMNVEV (reference sequence). CDR3 size: 16 residues. Trimming removed 5 bases at V and 5 bases at J, with 21 bases between. CDR3 sequence: CASSVIGGKKRETQYF. In DNA, the CDR3 is TGTGCCAGCAGTGTTATTGGAGGGAAAAAGCGGGAGACCCAGTACTTC.